What follows are 10 T cell receptor beta chains derived from one specimen sequenced in a study of shared clonotypes between healthy human individuals. Method: immunoSEQ multiplex PCR; TCRdb's copy keeps in-frame clones and lacks some. Here the sample spans about 820,000 clones, 90% to 95% being singletons. Naive CD8 cells lacked CD45RO, underwent positive selection for CCR7 and left out terminally differentiated effector memory CD45RA+ cells. Sequences were obtained from naive CD8+ T cells sorted from blood. The receptors derive from a young man in good health.

The V call is TRBV29-1, the J call TRBJ1-5; D may be TRBD1 (5 bases). Looked up from germline, CDR1 is SQVTM and CDR2 is ANQGSEA. The CDR3 length is 16 residues. The V end lost 6 bases, the J end lost 6 bases, and 24 bases lay between the germline ends. CDR3 residues: CSVLLKTGGATQPQHF. The CDR3 nucleotides are TGCAGCGTGCTCCTCAAAACAGGCGGAGCGACTCAGCCCCAGCATTTT. Drawing the rest from reference TRBV29-1 and TRBJ1-5, the complete variable domain is SAVISQKPSRDICQRGTSLTIQCQVDSQVTMMFWYRQQPGQSLTLIATANQGSEATYESGFVIDKFPISRPNLTFSTLTVSNMSPEDSSIYLCSVLLKTGGATQPQHFGDGTRLSIL.

The chain employs TRBV7-9 and TRBJ2-7, with 7 bases that match TRBD2. CDR1 SEHNR and CDR2 FQNEAQ come from the germline V gene (reference sequence). The CDR3 consists of 15 residues. V shed 5 bases, J shed 2 bases, and the junction held 9 bases outside the gene matches. The CDR3 loop reads CASSPRGKSPYEQYF. The CDR3 region has the DNA TGTGCCAGCAGCCCGCGGGGGAAAAGCCCCTACGAGCAGTACTTC.

The chain links TRBV5-5 to TRBJ2-7, with 7 bases fitting TRBD1. The CDR3 has 15 amino acids. Losses at the gene ends were 0 bases for V and 3 bases for J; bases not matched to a gene: 6. Germline V gene data show CDR1 as SGHKS and CDR2 as YYEKEE (reference sequence). In DNA form, the CDR3 reads TGTGCCAGCAGCTTGGTAACAGGGGAAGGCTACGAGCAGTACTTC. As protein: CASSLVTGEGYEQYF.

The chain carries TRBV7-8 and TRBJ2-5; D ambiguous. Trimming stripped 0 bases from V and 2 bases from J, with 10 bases between. CDR3 length: 15 residues. Germline V lookup: CDR1 SGHVS, CDR2 FQNEAQ. Here the CDR3 reads CASSLARSGQETQYF. The CDR3 region has the DNA TGTGCCAGCAGCTTAGCGCGGTCAGGACAAGAGACCCAGTACTTC.

The rearrangement links TRBV21-1 to TRBJ2-1; the table's D call of TRBD2 was not tested on the DNA. TRBV21-1 is described as a pseudogene. The CDR3 is 15 residues long. In nucleotides, the CDR3 is TGTGCCAGCAGCAAAGGCCAACTAGCGGACAATGAGCAGTTCTTC. Translated: CASSKGQLADNEQFF.

The chain joins TRBV10-2 to TRBJ2-3; D assignment may be TRBD1 or TRBD2 (6 bases each). CDR1 is WSHSY and CDR2 is SAAADI in the germline V gene. This CDR3 is built from 13 residues. Trimming cost V 9 bases and J 3 bases, with 13 bases left between them. The CDR3 DNA follows: TGCGCCAGTGGAGGGGGATTGACAGATACGCAGTATTTT. Its protein is CASGGGLTDTQYF.

This sequence joins TRBV28 and TRBJ2-5; TRBD2 matches at 12 bases. Per the germline V gene, CDR1 is MDHEN and CDR2 is SYDVKM. V shed 3 bases and J 1 base; nucleotides not matched to a gene: 12. The CDR3 loop spans 19 amino acids. CDR3 DNA sequence: TGTGCCAGCAGTTTCCCCGGACTAGCGGGAATAAGGGGCCAAGAGACCCAGTACTTC. Translation gives CASSFPGLAGIRGQETQYF.

CDR3 nucleotide sequence: TGTGCCAGCAGCCCGGGAATTACCTACGAGCAGTACTTC. Protein: CASSPGITYEQYF. The rearrangement links TRBV7-6 to TRBJ2-7; tentatively, D is TRBD2 (5 bases). V was cut by 5 bases and J by 2 bases, with 10 bases left in between. CDR1 is SGHVS and CDR2 is FNYEAQ in the germline V gene. CDR3 length: 13 residues.

This chain links TRBV7-9 with TRBJ2-7; D ambiguous. The germline gives CDR1 SEHNR, CDR2 FQNEAQ (reference sequence). The CDR3 has 14 amino acids. Trimming took 1 base from V and 5 from J, leaving 12 bases between them. The chain's CDR3 is CASSLVVRADEQYF. The CDR3 coding sequence is TGTGCCAGCAGCTTAGTGGTACGGGCGGACGAGCAGTACTTC.

V usage is TRBV5-8 and J usage is TRBJ2-7; 8 bases line up with TRBD2. V shed 4 bases, J shed 3 bases, and the junction held 12 bases outside the gene matches. CDR3 length equals 16 residues. Germline lookup yields CDR1 SGHTS and CDR2 YDEGEE. The CDR3 spells CASSGGPREVYYEQYF. The CDR3 DNA follows: TGTGCCAGCAGCGGGGGCCCGCGGGAGGTTTACTACGAGCAGTACTTC. Looking up the rest from reference TRBV5-8 and TRBJ2-7 gives the full variable domain: EAGVTQSPTHLIKTRGQQATLRCSPISGHTSVYWYQQALGLGLQFLLWYDEGEERNRGNFPPRFSGRQFPNYSSELNVNALELEDSALYLCASSGGPREVYYEQYFGPGTRLTVT.